This T cell receptor (beta chain) comes out of a study of technical replicates of blood from four donors. TCRdb's copy holds only in-frame clones and misses some; the assay was immunoSEQ multiplex PCR. The sample has 60,000 or so clones; around nine tenths are singletons. This CDR3 comprises 13 residues. V lost 3 bases, J lost 5 bases, and 1 base stayed unmatched. Germline V gene data show CDR1 as GTSNPN and CDR2 as SVGIG (reference sequence). Sequencing input: PBMCs. The genes are TRBV30 and TRBJ1-5; 10 bases line up with TRBD1. The clonotype was recovered from a human donor in good health. Some clones in this sample may be carry-over from other donors' samples. The CDR3, as DNA: TGTGCCTGGAGAGACAGGGGGCATCAGCCCCAGCATTTT. The encoded protein is CAWRDRGHQPQHF.